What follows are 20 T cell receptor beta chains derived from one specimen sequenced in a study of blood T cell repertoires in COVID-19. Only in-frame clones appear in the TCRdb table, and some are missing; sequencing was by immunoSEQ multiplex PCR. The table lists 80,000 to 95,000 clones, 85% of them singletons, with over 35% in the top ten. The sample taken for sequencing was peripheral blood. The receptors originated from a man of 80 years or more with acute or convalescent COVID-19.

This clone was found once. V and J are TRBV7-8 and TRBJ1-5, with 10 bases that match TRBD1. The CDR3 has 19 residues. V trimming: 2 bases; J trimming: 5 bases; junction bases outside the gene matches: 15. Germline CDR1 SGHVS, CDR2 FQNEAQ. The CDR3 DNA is TGTGCCAGCAGCTTACGAGCCGATGTGGGGACAGGGGTGGATCAGCCCCAGCATTTT. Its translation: CASSLRADVGTGVDQPQHF.

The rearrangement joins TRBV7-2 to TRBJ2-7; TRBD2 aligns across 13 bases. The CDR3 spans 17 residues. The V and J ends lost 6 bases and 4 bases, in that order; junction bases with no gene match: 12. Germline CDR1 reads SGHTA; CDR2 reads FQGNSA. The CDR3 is CASSNPGTSGNVYEQYF. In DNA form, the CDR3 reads TGTGCCAGCAGTAACCCCGGGACTAGCGGGAATGTGTACGAGCAGTACTTC.

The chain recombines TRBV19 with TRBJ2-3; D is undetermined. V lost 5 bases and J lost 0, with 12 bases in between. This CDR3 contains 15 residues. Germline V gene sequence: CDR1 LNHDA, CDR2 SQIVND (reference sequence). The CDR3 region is CASSLGSASTDTQYF. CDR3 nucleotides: TGTGCCAGTAGTCTCGGGTCGGCTAGCACAGATACGCAGTATTTT.

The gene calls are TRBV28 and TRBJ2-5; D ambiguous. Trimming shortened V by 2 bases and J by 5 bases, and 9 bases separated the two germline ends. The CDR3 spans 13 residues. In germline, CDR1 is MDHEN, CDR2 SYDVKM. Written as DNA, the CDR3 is TGTGCCAGCAGTTTACAGGCCGTGGAGACCCAGTACTTC. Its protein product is CASSLQAVETQYF.

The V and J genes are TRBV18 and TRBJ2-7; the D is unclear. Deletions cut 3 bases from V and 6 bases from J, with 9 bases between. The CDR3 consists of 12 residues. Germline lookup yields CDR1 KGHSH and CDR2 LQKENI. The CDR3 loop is CASSPSGGEQYF. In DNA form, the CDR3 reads TGTGCCAGCTCACCCTCAGGTGGCGAGCAGTACTTC.

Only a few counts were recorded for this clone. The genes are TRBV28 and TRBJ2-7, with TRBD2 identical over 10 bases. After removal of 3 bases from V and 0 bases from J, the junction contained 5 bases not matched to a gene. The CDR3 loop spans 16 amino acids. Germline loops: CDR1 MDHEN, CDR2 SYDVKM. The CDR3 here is CASSFRGTSASYEQYF. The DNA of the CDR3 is TGTGCCAGCAGTTTTCGGGGGACTAGCGCCTCCTACGAGCAGTACTTC.

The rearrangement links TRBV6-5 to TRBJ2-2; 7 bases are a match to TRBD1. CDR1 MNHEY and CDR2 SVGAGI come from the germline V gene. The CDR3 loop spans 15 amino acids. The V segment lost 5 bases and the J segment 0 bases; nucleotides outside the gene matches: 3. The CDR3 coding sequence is TGTGCCAGCAGTCGACAGGGTACGAACACCGGGGAGCTGTTTTTT. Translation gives CASSRQGTNTGELFF.

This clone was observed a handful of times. This CDR3 is CASSPPTGEGTEAFF. The CDR3 DNA sequence: TGTGCCAGCTCACCACCGACAGGAGAGGGTACTGAAGCTTTCTTT. This chain joins TRBV18 and TRBJ1-1; D may be TRBD1 (6 bases). The V end was cut by 0 bases, the J end by 5 bases, with 13 bases between. The CDR3 loop spans 15 amino acids. The V gene's germline CDR1 is KGHSH and CDR2 LQKENI.

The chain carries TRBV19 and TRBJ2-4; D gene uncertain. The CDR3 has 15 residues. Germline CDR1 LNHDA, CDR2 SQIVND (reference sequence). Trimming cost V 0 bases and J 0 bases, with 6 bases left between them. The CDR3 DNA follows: TGTGCCAGTAGTATAGAACCGGGAGCCAAAAACATTCAGTACTTC. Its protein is CASSIEPGAKNIQYF.

The CDR3 sequence: CASGPGQMNTEAFF. For the CDR3, the DNA is TGTGCCAGCGGGCCCGGACAGATGAACACTGAAGCTTTCTTT. The chain joins TRBV2 to TRBJ1-1, with a weak D call TRBD1 (6 bases). Trimming removed 8 bases from V and 0 bases from J, with 13 bases in between. The CDR3 consists of 14 residues. CDR1 and CDR2 from the germline V gene are SNHLY and FYNNEI. The full variable domain, completed using reference TRBV2 and TRBJ1-1, is EPEVTQTPSHQVTQMGQEVILRCVPISNHLYFYWYRQILGQKVEFLVSFYNNEISEKSEIFDDQFSVERPDGSNFTLKIRSTKLEDSAMYFCASGPGQMNTEAFFGQGTRLTVV.

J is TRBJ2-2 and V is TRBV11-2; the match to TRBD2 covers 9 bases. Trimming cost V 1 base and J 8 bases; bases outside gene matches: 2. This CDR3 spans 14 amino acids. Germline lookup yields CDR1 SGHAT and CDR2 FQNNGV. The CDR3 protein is CASSLASGTGELFF. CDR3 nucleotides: TGTGCCAGCAGCTTAGCTAGCGGGACTGGGGAGCTGTTTTTT.

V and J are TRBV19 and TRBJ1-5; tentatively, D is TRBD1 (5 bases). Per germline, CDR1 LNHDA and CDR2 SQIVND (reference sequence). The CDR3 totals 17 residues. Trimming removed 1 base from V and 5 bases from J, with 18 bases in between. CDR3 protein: CASSIASGGLGDQPQHF. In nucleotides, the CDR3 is TGTGCCAGTAGTATAGCATCCGGGGGTTTGGGGGATCAGCCCCAGCATTTT.

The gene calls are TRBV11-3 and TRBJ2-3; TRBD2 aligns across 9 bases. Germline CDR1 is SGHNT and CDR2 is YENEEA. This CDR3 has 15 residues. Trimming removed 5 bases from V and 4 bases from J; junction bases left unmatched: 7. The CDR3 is CASSRGLAGADTQYF. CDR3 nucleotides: TGTGCCAGCAGCCGGGGACTAGCTGGCGCAGATACGCAGTATTTT.

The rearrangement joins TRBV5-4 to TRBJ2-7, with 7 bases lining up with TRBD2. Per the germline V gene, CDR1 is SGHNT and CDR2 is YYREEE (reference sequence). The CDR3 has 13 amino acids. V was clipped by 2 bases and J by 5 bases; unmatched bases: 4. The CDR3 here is CASSFTSVDEQYF. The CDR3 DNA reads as TGTGCCAGCAGCTTCACTAGCGTCGACGAGCAGTACTTC. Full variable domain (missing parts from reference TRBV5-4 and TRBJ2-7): ETGVTQSPTHLIKTRGQQVTLRCSSQSGHNTVSWYQQALGQGPQFIFQYYREEENGRGNFPPRFSGLQFPNYSSELNVNALELDDSALYLCASSFTSVDEQYFGPGTRLTVT.

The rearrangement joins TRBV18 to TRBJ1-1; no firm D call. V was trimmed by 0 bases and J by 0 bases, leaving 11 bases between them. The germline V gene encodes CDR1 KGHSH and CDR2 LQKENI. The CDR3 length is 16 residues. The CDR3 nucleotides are TGTGCCAGCTCACCACCCTCTGGCCTCATGAACACTGAAGCTTTCTTT. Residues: CASSPPSGLMNTEAFF.

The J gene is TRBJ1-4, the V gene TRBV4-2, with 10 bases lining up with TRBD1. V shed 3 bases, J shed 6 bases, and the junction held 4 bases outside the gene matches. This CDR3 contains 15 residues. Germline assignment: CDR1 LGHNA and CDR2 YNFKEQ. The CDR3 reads CASSHTTGGDEKLFF. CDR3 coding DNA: TGTGCCAGCAGCCACACGACAGGGGGCGATGAAAAACTGTTTTTT.

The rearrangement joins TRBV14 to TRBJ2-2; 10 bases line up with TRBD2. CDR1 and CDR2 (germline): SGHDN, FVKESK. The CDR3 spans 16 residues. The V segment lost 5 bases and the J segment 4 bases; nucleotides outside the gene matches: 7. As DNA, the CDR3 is TGTGCCAGCAGCGATGGACTAGCGGTATTCACCGGGGAGCTGTTTTTT. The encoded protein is CASSDGLAVFTGELFF.

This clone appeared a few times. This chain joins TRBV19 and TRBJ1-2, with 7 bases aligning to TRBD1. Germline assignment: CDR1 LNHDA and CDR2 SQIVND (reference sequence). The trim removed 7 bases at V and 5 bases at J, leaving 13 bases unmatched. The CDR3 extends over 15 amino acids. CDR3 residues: CASTDRARILYGYTF. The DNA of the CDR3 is TGTGCCAGTACTGACAGGGCGAGGATTCTTTATGGCTACACCTTC.

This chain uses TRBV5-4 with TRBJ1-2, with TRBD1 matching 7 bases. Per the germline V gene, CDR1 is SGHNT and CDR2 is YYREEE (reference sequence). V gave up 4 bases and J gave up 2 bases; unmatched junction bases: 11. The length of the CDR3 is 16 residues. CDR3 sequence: CASSPGGTVPNYGYTF. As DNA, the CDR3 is TGTGCCAGCAGCCCGGGTGGGACAGTACCCAACTATGGCTACACCTTC.

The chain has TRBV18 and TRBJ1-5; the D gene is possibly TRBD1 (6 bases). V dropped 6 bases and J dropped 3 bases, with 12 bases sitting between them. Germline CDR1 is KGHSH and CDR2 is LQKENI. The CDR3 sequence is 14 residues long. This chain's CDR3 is CASSPTGFNQPQHF. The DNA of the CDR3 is TGTGCCAGCTCCCCCACAGGGTTCAATCAGCCCCAGCATTTT.